This TCR beta chain was identified during a study of blood T cell repertoires in COVID-19. As for the study in general: COVID-19 samples collected from the United States, Italy and Spain covered acute and convalescent phases. PBMCs, B-cell-depleted T cells, or T cells were the source of the cDNA or gDNA that made up the material.

The assay was immunoSEQ multiplex PCR, and TCRdb's table has in-frame clones only and misses some. The profile shows about 670,000 clones, approximately 90% of them singletons. V dropped 5 bases and J dropped 8 bases, with 24 bases sitting between them. The CDR3 contains 16 residues. Germline CDR1 is SGHTA and CDR2 is FQGNSA. The sample comprised peripheral blood. The J gene is TRBJ1-2, the V gene TRBV7-2; no reliable D call. The TCR was taken from a woman under 30 with acute or convalescent COVID-19. CDR3 region: CASSLYRGVPDSGYTF. As DNA, the CDR3 is TGTGCCAGCAGCCTATACCGCGGAGTGCCCGATTCGGGCTACACCTTC.